Presented here are 3 T cell receptor beta chains from one specimen sequenced in a study of T cell repertoires in cytomegalovirus infection. TCRdb analysed the reads with MiXCR anew, one entry per CDR3 protein. The profile shows approximately 730,000 distinct CDR3 sequences, 25% to 30% of them singletons. No antigen has been identified for these receptors. The sequencing used cultured CD8+ T cells from PBMCs, collected from culture after CMV antigen stimulation. These receptors came from a human donor in good health (CMV status not recorded). Some clones in this sample may be carry-over from other donors' samples.

The V gene is TRBV20-1, the J gene TRBJ2-7; 11 nucleotides align to TRBD2. Germline lookup yields CDR1 DFQATT and CDR2 SNEGSKA (reference sequence). With 1 base clipped from V and 3 bases from J, the junction kept 11 bases outside the gene matches. The CDR3 has 17 amino acids. CDR3 sequence reads: CSARVASGGTSVYEQYV. In DNA form, the CDR3 reads TGCAGTGCTAGAGTCGCTAGCGGGGGGACATCAGTCTACGAGCAGTACGTC.

This clonotype was counted only a few times. This chain uses TRBV11-2 with TRBJ1-1; 7 bases line up with TRBD1. V lost 2 bases to trimming and J lost 4 bases; unmatched junction nucleotides: 7. The CDR3 totals 15 residues. Germline V gives CDR1 SGHAT, CDR2 FQNNGV. Here the CDR3 reads CASSLRDSVFTEAFF. CDR3 DNA: TGTGCCAGCAGCTTACGGGACAGCGTTTTCACTGAAGCTTTCTTT.

This rearrangement joins TRBV6-1 to TRBJ1-1; D may be TRBD1 (5 bases). Per the germline V gene, CDR1 is MNHNS and CDR2 is SASEGT. CDR3 size: 13 residues. The ends were cut back, 8 bases at V and 3 bases at J, with 13 bases in the middle. The DNA for the CDR3 is TGTGCCAGCCACCGGGACCGGGACACTGAAGCTTTCTTT. As protein: CASHRDRDTEAFF.